Below, one T cell receptor beta chain is given with its context. Its antigen is still unknown. The data originate from a study of regulatory T cells in long-lasting Graves disease. General study findings and limits: The study found persistent patients shared more public clonotypes (roughly 2,800) than new patients (roughly 880).

Regarding time point: newly diagnosed GD, antithyroid drugs for less than 3 months. RNA from PBMCs was the source of the TCR library. CDR3 regions were amplified by Arm-PCR using iRepertoire HTBI primers to build TCR beta libraries. TCRdb used MiXCR to reprocess the multiplex PCR reads, holding one entry per CDR3 protein. This sample has a few hundred thousand distinct CDR3 sequences; roughly a fifth occur once, and the top ten carry approximately 10%. Trimming removed 4 bases from V and 0 bases from J; junction bases left unmatched: 4. Germline loops: CDR1 SEHNR, CDR2 FQNEAQ (reference sequence). The CDR3 totals 16 residues. These same data were also listed under a study on T cells in Graves' hyperthyroidism and ophthalmopathy. That work contributes: In validation, the model predicted ophthalmopathy. These predictions came a median approximately 6.5 months before onset.

The receptor's source is a woman in her 30s with Graves disease. Material: peripheral blood mononuclear cells (PBMCs), obtained at new diagnosis, from a patient treated with antithyroid drugs. The chain recombines TRBV7-9 with TRBJ2-1; 9 bases fit TRBD2. The CDR3 loop is CASSSTSGSSYNEQFF. For the CDR3, the DNA is TGTGCCAGCAGCTCCACTAGCGGGTCCTCCTACAATGAGCAGTTCTTC.